The 14 T cell receptor beta chains reported below all come from one sample, sequenced in a study of T cell repertoires in cytomegalovirus infection. No antigen has been identified for these receptors. One entry per CDR3 protein results from TCRdb running MiXCR on the reads. Counted here are about 770,000 distinct CDR3 sequences, about 27% occurring once; the ten biggest clones make up around 13%. This specimen was cultured CD8+ T cells from PBMCs, taken from culture after CMV antigen stimulation. The receptors were sampled from a human donor in good health (CMV status not recorded). Some clones in this sample may be carry-over from other donors' samples.

At least ten counts were recorded for this clonotype. This chain links TRBV4-1 with TRBJ1-2; D gene ambiguous. Deletions cut 1 base from V and 0 bases from J, with 6 bases between. Germline lookup yields CDR1 MGHRA and CDR2 YSYEKL. CDR3 size: 14 residues. CDR3 in amino acids: CASSQVGSNYGYTF. CDR3 bases: TGCGCCAGCAGCCAAGTTGGCTCTAACTATGGCTACACCTTC.

This clonotype has more than one count but fewer than ten. The V gene is TRBV5-6, the J gene TRBJ2-1; D not certain. Germline lookup yields CDR1 SGHDT and CDR2 YYEEEE. V dropped 1 base and J dropped 3 bases, with 8 bases sitting between them. The CDR3 is made up of 14 amino acids. This chain's CDR3 is CASSLSHSYNEQFF. In DNA, the CDR3 is TGTGCCAGCAGCTTGAGTCACAGCTACAATGAGCAGTTCTTC.

The chain carries TRBV4-1 and TRBJ1-2, with unresolved D. The CDR3 covers 15 residues. V was clipped by 4 bases and J by 5 bases, with 17 bases between them. Germline-derived CDR1 and CDR2 are MGHRA and YSYEKL. CDR3 sequence (DNA): TGCGCCAGCAGCCCCATCTTCGGTCGGCAGTATGGCTACACCTTC. As protein: CASSPIFGRQYGYTF.

This clonotype has a handful of counts. This chain links TRBV4-1 with TRBJ2-4, with D perhaps TRBD1 (6 bases). The ends were cut back, 3 bases at V and 4 bases at J, with 10 bases in the middle. In germline, CDR1 is MGHRA, CDR2 YSYEKL. The CDR3 loop spans 14 amino acids. Here the CDR3 reads CASSQGTKKNIQYF. In DNA form, the CDR3 reads TGCGCCAGCAGCCAGGGGACAAAGAAAAACATTCAGTACTTC.

This clonotype showed up just a few times. The chain links TRBV7-9 to TRBJ1-2; the D gene is possibly TRBD1 (5 bases). Trimming took 3 bases from V and 0 from J, leaving 11 bases between them. CDR1 is SEHNR, CDR2 FQNEAQ, per germline (reference sequence). The CDR3 is made up of 15 amino acids. DNA for the CDR3: TGTGCCAGCAGCTTGAAAGGACACGCTAACTATGGCTACACCTTC. Encoded protein: CASSLKGHANYGYTF.

The genes are TRBV6-1 and TRBJ2-3; 9 bases line up with TRBD1. The CDR3 consists of 11 residues. Germline CDR1 MNHNS, CDR2 SASEGT. V lost 11 bases and J lost 8; bases outside the gene matches: 5. Here the CDR3 reads CAGQTGGTQYF. DNA for the CDR3: TGTGCCGGACAGACAGGGGGTACGCAGTATTTT.

This clonotype was seen a handful of times. This rearrangement joins TRBV6-6 to TRBJ2-7; TRBD2 matches at 8 bases. Unmatched junction bases numbered 3, after V lost 2 bases and J lost 3 bases. The CDR3 has 14 residues. CDR1 is MNHNY and CDR2 is SVGAGI in the germline V gene (reference sequence). The CDR3 nucleotides read TGTGCCAGCAGTTACACTAGCGGTCTCTACGAGCAGTACGTC. Protein: CASSYTSGLYEQYV.

This clonotype appeared a few times. This chain joins TRBV10-3 and TRBJ2-1; D possibly corresponds to TRBD2 (6 bases). This CDR3 spans 17 amino acids. The germline V and J ends were trimmed by 0 bases and 3 bases, with 15 bases remaining between them. Germline V gives CDR1 ENHRY, CDR2 SYGVKD. CDR3 residues: CAISESLEGPLYNEQFF. In DNA, the CDR3 is TGTGCCATCAGTGAGTCACTGGAGGGACCCCTCTACAATGAGCAGTTCTTC.

The sample holds a few counts of this clonotype. V gene TRBV12-3 or TRBV12-4 combines with J gene TRBJ1-2; 10 bases map to TRBD1. V shed 6 bases, J shed 10 bases, and the junction held 11 bases outside the gene matches. CDR3 size: 14 residues. The CDR3: CASRLGTGVNDYTF. CDR3 nucleotides: TGTGCCAGCAGACTAGGGACAGGGGTAAATGACTACACCTTC.

The chain links TRBV7-3 to TRBJ2-4; 11 nucleotides align to TRBD1. CDR3 size: 14 residues. The junction had 5 bases not matched to a gene; V was cut back by 4 bases and J by 9 bases. The germline V gene has CDR1 SGHTA and CDR2 FQGTGA. The CDR3 reads CASSSPGQGGIQYF. As DNA, the CDR3 is TGTGCCAGCAGCTCACCGGGACAGGGGGGCATTCAGTACTTC.

As regards this clonotype: One base away lies a much larger clone, so this may be a sequencing read error. The chain employs TRBV5-6 and TRBJ1-2; the match to TRBD1 covers 10 bases. This CDR3 region has 16 residues. Germline CDR1 and CDR2: SGHDT and YYEEEE. The V gene end was trimmed by 4 bases and the J gene end by 4 bases; junction bases not matched to a gene: 10. The CDR3 loop is CASSRDRGASLYGYTF. CDR3 DNA: TGTGCCAGCAGCCGGGACAGGGGCGCTTCTCTCTATGGCTACACCTTC.

The CDR3 loop is CASSYLARNTEAFF. As DNA, the CDR3 is TGTGCCAGCAGTTACCTGGCCCGGAACACTGAAGCTTTCTTT. The rearrangement links TRBV6-6 to TRBJ1-1, with D uncertain. Deletions cut 2 bases from V and 1 base from J, with 8 bases between. CDR1 and CDR2 (germline): MNHNY, SVGAGI (reference sequence). The CDR3 is 14 residues long.

This clonotype turned up a few times. V gene TRBV27 combines with J gene TRBJ1-6; a possible D gene is TRBD1 (6 bases). The CDR3 is 14 residues long. Germline CDR1 reads MNHEY; CDR2 reads SMNVEV (reference sequence). Deletions cut 6 bases from V and 6 bases from J, with 12 bases between. Written as DNA, the CDR3 is TGTGCCAGCAGAATACAGGGTTTTAATTCACCCCTCCACTTT. Encoded protein: CASRIQGFNSPLHF.

On this clonotype: The junction differs from germline at one of its ends, possibly a read error. CDR3 sequence reads: CAIRAADGFHF. DNA of the CDR3: TGTGCCATCAGAGCAGCAGACGGATTTCACTTC. V is TRBV10-3 and J is TRBJ2-7; D not certain. This CDR3 region has 11 residues. The germline V gene has CDR1 ENHRY and CDR2 SYGVKD.